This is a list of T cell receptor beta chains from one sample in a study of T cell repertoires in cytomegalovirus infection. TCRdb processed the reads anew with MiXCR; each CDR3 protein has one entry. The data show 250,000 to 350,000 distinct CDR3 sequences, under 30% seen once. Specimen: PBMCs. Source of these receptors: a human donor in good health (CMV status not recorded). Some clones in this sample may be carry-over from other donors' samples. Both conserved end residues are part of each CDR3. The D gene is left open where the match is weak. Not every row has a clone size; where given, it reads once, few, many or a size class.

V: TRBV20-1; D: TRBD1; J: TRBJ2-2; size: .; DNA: TGCAGTGCTACAGGGGGCGTTGGCACCGGGGAGCTGTTTTTT; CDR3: CSATGGVGTGELFF
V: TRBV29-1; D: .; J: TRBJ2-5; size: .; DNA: TGCAGCGACCAAGACAGCTCCCAAGAGACCCAGTACTTC; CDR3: CSDQDSSQETQYF
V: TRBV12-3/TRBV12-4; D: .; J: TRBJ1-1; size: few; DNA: TGTGCCAGCAGTTCCGGACTGAAAGGAGCCCGGGCTGAAGCTTTCTTT; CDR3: CASSSGLKGARAEAFF
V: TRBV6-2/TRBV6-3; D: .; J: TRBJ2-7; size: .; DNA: TGTGCCAGCAGTCGGACAGTCCAGTACGAGCAGTACTTC; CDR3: CASSRTVQYEQYF
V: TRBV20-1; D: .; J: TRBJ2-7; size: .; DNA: TGCAGTGCTAGTTCCGCCACTACCTACGAGCAGTACTTC; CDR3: CSASSATTYEQYF
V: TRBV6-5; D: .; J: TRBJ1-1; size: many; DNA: TGTGCCAGCAGTTACGGGCAGTACACTGAAGCTTTCTTT; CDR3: CASSYGQYTEAFF
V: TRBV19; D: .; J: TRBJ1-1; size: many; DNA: TGTGCCAGTAGACTTACAGATGAAGCTTTCTTT; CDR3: CASRLTDEAFF
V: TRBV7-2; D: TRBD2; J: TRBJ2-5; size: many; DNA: TGTGCCAGCAGCTTAACCCCGTTGGGACTAGAGTCTGGGACCCAGTACTTC; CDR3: CASSLTPLGLESGTQYF
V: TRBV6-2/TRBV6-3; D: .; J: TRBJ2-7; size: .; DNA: TGTGCCAGCAGTTACGCGGTACTCGAGCAGTACTTC; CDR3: CASSYAVLEQYF
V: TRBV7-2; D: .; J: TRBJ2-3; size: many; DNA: TGTGCCAGCAGCTCCCGGATAGGCGGTCGGGATACGCAGTATTTT; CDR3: CASSSRIGGRDTQYF
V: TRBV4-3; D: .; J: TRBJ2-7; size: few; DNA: TGCGCCAGCAGCGGTGGAGTCGGAGGATGGAGAGAGCAGTACTTC; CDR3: CASSGGVGGWREQYF
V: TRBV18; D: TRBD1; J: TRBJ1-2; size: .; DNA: TGTGCCAGCTCACCAGGAGGGACAGCCGAGAGTTATGGCTACACCTTC; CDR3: CASSPGGTAESYGYTF
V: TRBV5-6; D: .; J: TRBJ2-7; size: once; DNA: TGTGCCAGCAGCTTCATAGGCCAGGGCTACGAGCAGTACTTC; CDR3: CASSFIGQGYEQYF
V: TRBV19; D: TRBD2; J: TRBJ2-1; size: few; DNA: TGTGCCAGTAGTATTAGCGGGATCTACAATGAGCAGTTCTTC; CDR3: CASSISGIYNEQFF
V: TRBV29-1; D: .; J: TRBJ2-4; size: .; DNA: TGCAGCGTTGAAACAGCGATAGGGAACATTCAGTACTTC; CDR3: CSVETAIGNIQYF
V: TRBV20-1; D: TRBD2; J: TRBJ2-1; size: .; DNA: TGCAGTGCCAGAAGCGGGACCGAGGGCGATGAGCAGTTCTTC; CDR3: CSARSGTEGDEQFF
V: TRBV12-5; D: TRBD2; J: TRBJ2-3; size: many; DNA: TGTGCTAGTACAAAGCGGGAGCCCTGGGGCACAGATACGCAGTATTTT; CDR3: CASTKREPWGTDTQYF
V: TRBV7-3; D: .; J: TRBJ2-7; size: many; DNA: TGTGCCAGCAGCTCAAGGCCCGGAGCCTCCTACGAGCAGTACTTC; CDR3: CASSSRPGASYEQYF
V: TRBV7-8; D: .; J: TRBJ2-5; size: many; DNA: TGTGCCAGCAGCTTAGCGGCTGGGCGGTCACAAGAGACCCAGTACTTC; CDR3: CASSLAAGRSQETQYF
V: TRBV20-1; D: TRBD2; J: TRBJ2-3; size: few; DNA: TGCAGTGCTTCACTCCTAGCGGGGGGCACCATTAGCACAGATACGCAGTATTTT; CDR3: CSASLLAGGTISTDTQYF
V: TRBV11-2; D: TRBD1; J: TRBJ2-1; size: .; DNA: TGTGCCAGCAGCTTAGTGGGTGGCGCAGGGGGTTACAATGAGCAGTTCTTC; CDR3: CASSLVGGAGGYNEQFF
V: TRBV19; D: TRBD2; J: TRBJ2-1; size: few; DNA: TGTGCCAGTAGTATTGGGACGGGAGGATACAATGAGCAGTTCTTC; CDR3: CASSIGTGGYNEQFF